Given below is one T cell receptor (beta chain) in context. These data belong to a study of control samples from healthy donors and cancer patients. Here immunoSEQ multiplex PCR was the method, and the copy in TCRdb shows in-frame clones only, minus some. The table has 120,000 to 150,000 clones, about 85% seen once. Trimming cost V 4 bases and J 2 bases, with 10 bases left between them. From germline, CDR1 is KGHDR and CDR2 SFDVKD. CDR3 length: 14 amino acids. The rearrangement joins TRBV24-1 to TRBJ1-1; the D is unclear. Specimen: blood. The receptor's source is a woman in her twenties or thirties in good health. CDR3 nucleotide sequence: TGTGCCACCAGTGAGTCCACAGCTAACACTGAAGCTTTCTTT. Its translation: CATSESTANTEAFF.